A selection of T cell receptor beta chains follows, all from one sample in a study of T cells in Graves' hyperthyroidism and ophthalmopathy. TCRdb reanalysed the multiplex PCR reads using MiXCR and keeps one entry per CDR3 protein. The data hold about 580,000 distinct CDR3 sequences, with over 11% observed a single time. Sequencing was performed on blood. These TCRs come from a woman younger than 45 with Graves' hyperthyroidism that later progressed to Graves' ophthalmopathy. The CDR3 runs from the conserved cysteine through the conserved F or W. Each record gives: D gene, clone size, J gene, V gene, CDR3 protein, CDR3 DNA. The D gene is left open where the match is weak. Only part of the rows carry a size: once, few, many, or a class if the clone is expanded.

>-|-|TRBJ2-7|TRBV9
CASSVADVSEQYF
TGTGCCAGCAGCGTAGCGGATGTCTCCGAGCAGTACTTC
>-|-|TRBJ1-5|TRBV12-3/TRBV12-4
CASSQGGVSNQPQHF
TGTGCCAGCAGCCAAGGCGGGGTAAGCAATCAGCCCCAGCATTTT
>TRBD1|few|TRBJ2-7|TRBV4-3
CASSQDDRGAYEQYF
TGCGCCAGCAGCCAAGATGACAGGGGAGCCTACGAGCAGTACTTC
>-|-|TRBJ2-3|TRBV20-1
CSARGTSAGSTDTQYF
TGCAGTGCTAGAGGGACTTCAGCGGGCAGCACAGATACGCAGTATTTT
>-|few|TRBJ2-1|TRBV18
CASSRRGRPRGDYNEQFF
TGTGCCAGCTCACGACGGGGACGCCCGCGGGGTGACTACAATGAGCAGTTCTTC
>TRBD2|few|TRBJ2-1|TRBV6-1
CASRREMVAEQFF
TGTGCCAGCAGGCGGGAGATGGTTGCTGAGCAGTTCTTC
>TRBD1|many|TRBJ1-1|TRBV24-1
CATSEAGGTEAFF
TGTGCCACCAGTGAGGCAGGGGGGACTGAAGCTTTCTTT
>-|few|TRBJ1-3|TRBV6-5
CASSYATNPSSGNTIYF
TGTGCCAGCAGTTACGCGACAAACCCGAGCTCTGGAAACACCATATATTTT
>-|many|TRBJ1-2|TRBV2
CASSEIGEQFNYGYTF
TGTGCCAGCAGTGAAATAGGGGAACAGTTTAACTATGGCTACACCTTC
>-|many|TRBJ1-1|TRBV4-3
CASSQARSGKTEAFF
TGCGCCAGCAGCCAAGCCAGATCAGGGAAAACTGAAGCTTTCTTT
>TRBD1|-|TRBJ1-6|TRBV4-1
CASSQVSTGGSPLHF
TGCGCCAGCAGCCAAGTTTCGACAGGGGGGTCACCCCTCCACTTT
>-|few|TRBJ2-3|TRBV4-1
CASSQFILPSGTDTQYF
TGCGCCAGCAGCCAATTCATTCTCCCTTCAGGCACAGATACGCAGTATTTT
>TRBD1|many|TRBJ2-1|TRBV15
CATSSRSRDRGFNEQFF
TGTGCCACCAGCAGCCGAAGTCGGGACAGGGGGTTTAATGAGCAGTTCTTC
>TRBD2|many|TRBJ2-7|TRBV28
CASSSPGGRNEQYF
TGTGCCAGCAGTTCCCCGGGCGGGAGGAACGAGCAGTACTTC
>-|many|TRBJ1-1|TRBV28
CASSLGADTEAFF
TGTGCCAGCAGTTTAGGGGCAGACACTGAAGCTTTCTTT
>-|many|TRBJ2-3|TRBV11-1
CASSFDRTTDTQYF
TGTGCCAGCAGCTTCGACAGGACCACAGATACGCAGTATTTT
>-|-|TRBJ1-2|TRBV12-3/TRBV12-4
CASSSDQFCGYTF
TGTGCCAGCAGTTCAGACCAGTTCTGTGGCTACACCTTC
>TRBD1|-|TRBJ2-1|TRBV24-1
CATSATGTGRNEQFF
TGTGCCACCAGTGCCACCGGGACAGGGCGCAATGAGCAGTTCTTC
>-|many|TRBJ1-2|TRBV28
CASSFATAANYGYTF
TGTGCCAGCAGTTTTGCCACAGCCGCTAACTATGGCTACACCTTT
>-|-|TRBJ2-5|TRBV15
CATSRDWRAQETQYF
TGTGCCACCAGCAGAGATTGGAGGGCCCAAGAGACCCAGTACTTC
>-|-|TRBJ1-3|TRBV24-1
CATSASRGSGNTIYF
TGTGCCACCAGTGCGAGTCGGGGATCTGGAAACACCATATATTTT
>-|-|TRBJ1-1|TRBV12-3/TRBV12-4
CASSLKVGPEAFF
TGTGCCAGCAGTTTAAAGGTGGGACCGGAAGCTTTCTTT
>-|-|TRBJ1-1|TRBV12-3/TRBV12-4
CANSLALKNTEAFF
TGTGCCAACAGTTTGGCGCTTAAGAACACTGAAGCTTTCTTT
>-|few|TRBJ1-2|TRBV10-3
CAISESPDTYGYTF
TGTGCCATCAGTGAGTCCCCGGACACCTATGGCTACACCTTC
>TRBD1|many|TRBJ1-2|TRBV12-3/TRBV12-4
CASSFGSGGHGYTF
TGTGCCAGCAGTTTCGGATCAGGGGGCCATGGCTACACCTTC
>-|many|TRBJ1-1|TRBV2
CASSGGMANTEAFF
TGTGCCAGCAGTGGAGGTATGGCGAACACTGAAGCTTTCTTT
>-|many|TRBJ1-4|TRBV6-2/TRBV6-3
CASSSIRQNSNEKLFF
TGTGCCAGCAGTTCGATACGACAGAACAGTAATGAAAAACTGTTTTTT
>-|few|TRBJ1-1|TRBV7-9
CASSLADREAFF
TGTGCCAGCAGCTTAGCGGACAGAGAAGCTTTCTTT
>TRBD1|-|TRBJ1-5|TRBV24-1
CATSDGTADQPQHF
TGTGCCACCAGTGACGGGACAGCAGATCAGCCCCAGCATTTT
>TRBD1|many|TRBJ2-7|TRBV3-1
CASSPLILRDSSYEQYF
TGTGCCAGCAGCCCACTTATCCTCCGGGACAGTTCCTACGAGCAGTACTTC
>-|-|TRBJ2-4|TRBV12-3/TRBV12-4
CASSRSLVGLYF
TGTGCCAGCAGCCGATCCCTCGTGGGTCTGTACTTC
>-|many|TRBJ1-3|TRBV7-9
CASKDGTAGNTIYF
TGTGCCAGCAAGGACGGGACGGCTGGAAACACCATATATTTT
>-|few|TRBJ1-2|TRBV19
CATQPLTGHGYTF
TGTGCCACCCAACCCCTTACAGGCCATGGCTACACCTTC
>-|many|TRBJ1-5|TRBV20-1
CSALGGGNQPQHF
TGCAGTGCCCTGGGGGGGGGCAATCAGCCCCAGCATTTT
>TRBD1|-|TRBJ1-1|TRBV10-3
CAISSDRSGTEAFF
TGTGCCATCAGCTCGGACAGGAGTGGGACTGAAGCTTTCTTT
>-|many|TRBJ2-7|TRBV20-1
CSASSGHEQYF
TGCAGTGCTAGCTCTGGCCACGAGCAGTACTTC
>-|many|TRBJ1-1|TRBV11-3
CASSGYLNTEAFF
TGTGCCAGCAGTGGATACTTGAACACTGAAGCTTTCTTT
>-|many|TRBJ1-5|TRBV30
CAWSVDSNQPQHF
TGTGCCTGGAGTGTCGATAGCAATCAGCCCCAGCATTTT
>TRBD2|few|TRBJ2-1|TRBV28
CASSPGGLAGNGEQFF
TGTGCCAGCAGTCCTGGAGGACTAGCGGGAAATGGTGAGCAGTTCTTC
>TRBD2|few|TRBJ2-1|TRBV6-5
CASSYPPSSGGLNEQFF
TGTGCCAGCAGTTACCCCCCCTCTAGCGGGGGATTGAATGAGCAGTTCTTC
>TRBD1|-|TRBJ1-1|TRBV7-3
CASSLSRTGLAFF
TGTGCCAGCAGCCTCTCCCGGACAGGACTCGCTTTCTTT
>TRBD1|many|TRBJ2-2|TRBV7-2
CAILGIGTGNTGELFF
TGTGCCATCTTGGGAATCGGGACAGGAAACACCGGGGAGCTGTTTTTT
>-|-|TRBJ2-7|TRBV7-9
CASSPPGQRIYEQYF
TGTGCCAGCAGCCCCCCGGGCCAGAGGATCTACGAGCAGTACTTC
>TRBD1|-|TRBJ1-2|TRBV30
CAWDREGGYTF
TGTGCCTGGGACAGGGAGGGAGGCTACACCTTC
>TRBD2|many|TRBJ2-1|TRBV3-1
CASSNPQGGDREQFF
TGTGCCAGCAGCAACCCCCAGGGAGGGGATCGTGAGCAGTTCTTC
>-|many|TRBJ1-4|TRBV7-9
CASSSDIGIGEKLFF
TGTGCCAGCAGCTCCGACATAGGGATTGGTGAAAAACTGTTTTTT
>-|many|TRBJ2-2|TRBV19
CASSISSANTGELFF
TGTGCCAGTAGTATAAGTTCCGCGAACACCGGGGAGCTGTTTTTT
>-|few|TRBJ1-5|TRBV6-2/TRBV6-3
CASSYRQDHSNQPQHF
TGTGCCAGCAGTTACCGGCAGGACCATAGCAATCAGCCCCAGCATTTT
>-|many|TRBJ2-3|TRBV20-1
CSARRGGTDTQYF
TGCAGTGCTAGAAGGGGTGGCACAGATACGCAGTATTTT
>-|many|TRBJ2-7|TRBV13
CASSSGRAAEQYF
TGTGCCAGCAGTTCTGGTCGGGCAGCCGAGCAGTACTTC
>-|-|TRBJ2-7|TRBV3-1
CSSSQGLYEQYF
TGTTCCAGCAGCCAAGGACTCTACGAGCAGTACTTC
>-|many|TRBJ2-7|TRBV14
CASSQAGTEQYF
TGTGCCAGCAGCCAAGCAGGGACCGAGCAGTACTTC
>-|many|TRBJ2-7|TRBV5-1
CASSLVDKPNYEQYF
TGCGCCAGCAGCTTGGTTGACAAACCTAACTACGAGCAGTACTTC